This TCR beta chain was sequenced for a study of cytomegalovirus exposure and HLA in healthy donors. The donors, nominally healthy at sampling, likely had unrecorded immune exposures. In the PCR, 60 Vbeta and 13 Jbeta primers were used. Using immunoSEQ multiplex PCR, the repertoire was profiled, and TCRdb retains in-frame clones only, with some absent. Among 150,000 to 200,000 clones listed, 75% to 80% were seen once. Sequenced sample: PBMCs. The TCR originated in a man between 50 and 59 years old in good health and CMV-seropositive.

In DNA, the CDR3 is TGCGCCAGCAGCCAAGATACCCTAGCGGGGTTCACCGGGGAGCTGTTTTTT. This sequence encodes CASSQDTLAGFTGELFF. V and J are TRBV4-1 and TRBJ2-2; 9 positions match TRBD2. Unmatched junction bases numbered 6, after V lost 0 bases and J lost 4 bases. The CDR3 is 17 residues long. Per the germline V gene, CDR1 is MGHRA and CDR2 is YSYEKL.